This record looks at one T cell receptor (beta chain) sequence and its context. The data were taken from a study of blood T cells in healthy people across ages. Individuals who donated were healthy Caucasians from Russia aged 6 to 90. PCR was performed a second time for about 7 to 12 cycles using a sample-barcoded 5' primer and a J-beta primer mix. Template switching added a 12-random-nucleotide identifier to every cDNA molecule. TCRdb redid the calling of the 5' RACE reads with MiXCR, one entry per CDR3 protein. The repertoire has roughly 860,000 distinct CDR3 sequences, 55% to 65% of them found once; the top ten carry roughly 26%. The TCR comes from a young man in good health. Specimen: blood.

Here the CDR3 reads CASSVWDRGLSETQYF. DNA for the CDR3: TGTGCCAGCAGCGTATGGGACAGGGGGCTGTCGGAGACCCAGTACTTC. The V call is TRBV9, the J call TRBJ2-5; 12 nucleotides line up with TRBD1. Looked up from germline, CDR1 is SGDLS and CDR2 is YYNGEE. V was clipped by 1 base and J by 5 bases; unmatched bases: 6. The CDR3 spans 16 residues.